This entry describes one TCR beta chain. The antigen is unknown. This sample was taken from a study of OX40 agonist ivuxolimab in advanced cancers. Overall study context: Two cutaneous melanoma patients and one hepatocellular carcinoma patient, three in all, had partial responses. Study results and caveats: Clonal expansion among partial responders at 0.1-3.0 mg/kg ranked near the lowest.

With 2 bases removed from V and 0 bases from J, the gap between germline ends came to 13 bases. Per germline, CDR1 SGDLS and CDR2 YYNGEE. The CDR3 extends over 16 amino acids. Libraries were prepared by immunoSEQ multiplex PCR; TCRdb keeps only in-frame clonotypes and omits some of them. The sample contains about 59,000 clones, about 89% of which appear only once. The specimen comprised CD4+ or CD8+ T cells sorted from blood, sampled in a trial of the OX40 agonist ivuxolimab. The clonotype originates from an adult with an advanced solid tumor such as melanoma, head and neck, liver or kidney cancer. The gene calls are TRBV9 and TRBJ2-3; no firm D call. CDR3 residues: CASSVQGVGSTDTQYF. CDR3 DNA: TGTGCCAGCAGCGTGCAAGGAGTAGGTAGCACAGATACGCAGTATTTT.